Listed here are 24 T cell receptor beta chains from one sample, sequenced in a study of blood T cell repertoires in COVID-19. Clones were read by immunoSEQ multiplex PCR, and TCRdb kept only the in-frame ones, dropping some. This table has more than 200,000 clones, around 84% appearing once. The sample was peripheral blood. Receptors originate from a man between 60 and 75 years old with acute or convalescent COVID-19.

The chain links TRBV11-2 to TRBJ1-6; no reliable D call. Germline loops: CDR1 SGHAT, CDR2 FQNNGV. This CDR3 spans 14 amino acids. The V and J ends lost 1 base and 7 bases respectively, with 8 bases between them. The DNA of the CDR3 is TGTGCCAGCAGCTTAGGAGGTGCAAATTCACCCCTCCACTTT. Protein: CASSLGGANSPLHF.

The gene calls are TRBV19 and TRBJ2-1; TRBD2 matches at 11 bases. Germline V gene data show CDR1 as LNHDA and CDR2 as SQIVND (reference sequence). The CDR3 spans 16 residues. V trimming: 4 bases; J trimming: 4 bases; junction bases outside the gene matches: 6. The CDR3 reads CASSSTSGGQYNEQFF. CDR3 DNA: TGTGCCAGTAGTAGCACTAGCGGGGGACAATACAATGAGCAGTTCTTC.

This chain joins TRBV28 and TRBJ2-5; 9 bases agree with TRBD1. The V segment lost 5 bases and the J segment 5 bases; nucleotides outside the gene matches: 9. This CDR3 region has 15 residues. Per germline, CDR1 MDHEN and CDR2 SYDVKM. CDR3 residues: CASSNPGQGWETQYF. The CDR3, as DNA: TGTGCCAGCAGTAACCCGGGACAGGGTTGGGAGACCCAGTACTTC. The full variable domain, completed using reference TRBV28 and TRBJ2-5, is DVKVTQSSRYLVKRTGEKVFLECVQDMDHENMFWYRQDPGLGLRLIYFSYDVKMKEKGDIPEGYSVSREKKERFSLILESASTNQTSMYLCASSNPGQGWETQYFGPGTRLLVL.

In DNA, the CDR3 is TGTGCCACCAGTGATCGAGACATAGCCAAAAACATTCAGTACTTC. Translating it yields CATSDRDIAKNIQYF. The chain is built from TRBV24-1 and TRBJ2-4; D not certain. The CDR3 spans 15 residues. V lost 3 bases to trimming and J lost 0 bases, with 8 bases between them. CDR1 and CDR2 (germline): KGHDR, SFDVKD.

This rearrangement joins TRBV7-2 to TRBJ1-2; 9 bases fit TRBD1. The V segment lost 5 bases and the J segment 3 bases; nucleotides outside the gene matches: 4. This CDR3 comprises 14 residues. Germline assignment: CDR1 SGHTA and CDR2 FQGNSA. DNA for the CDR3: TGTGCCAGCAGCCGGTGGACAGGGGACTATGGCTACACCTTC. As protein: CASSRWTGDYGYTF.

V is TRBV19 and J is TRBJ2-7, with D perhaps TRBD1 (6 bases). CDR1 and CDR2 (germline): LNHDA, SQIVND (reference sequence). Trimming stripped 0 bases from V and 9 bases from J, with 12 bases between. The CDR3 runs 13 residues. CDR3 nucleotide sequence: TGTGCCAGTAGTATAGAAAAAACAGGGATGCAGTACTTC. This gives the protein CASSIEKTGMQYF. The full variable domain, in which reference TRBV19 and TRBJ2-7 provide the parts outside the CDR3, is DGGITQSPKYLFRKEGQNVTLSCEQNLNHDAMYWYRQDPGQGLRLIYYSQIVNDFQKGDIAEGYSVSREKKESFPLTVTSAQKNPTAFYLCASSIEKTGMQYFGPGTRLTVT.

This clone has a handful of counts. The CDR3 protein is CASSLAPSGTSLTDTQYF. Written as DNA, the CDR3 is TGTGCCAGCAGCTTAGCTCCGAGTGGGACTAGCCTCACAGATACGCAGTATTTT. This rearrangement joins TRBV7-6 to TRBJ2-3, with 9 positions matching TRBD2. Germline V gene lookup returns CDR1 SGHVS and CDR2 FNYEAQ. This CDR3 is built from 18 residues. J gave up 2 bases and V 0 bases, and 9 bases lay outside the gene matches. The full variable domain, its missing parts supplied by reference TRBV7-6 and TRBJ2-3, is GAGVSQSPRYKVTKRGQDVALRCDPISGHVSLYWYRQALGQGPEFLTYFNYEAQQDKSGLPNDRFSAERPEGSISTLTIQRTEQRDSAMYRCASSLAPSGTSLTDTQYFGPGTRLTVL.

The chain employs TRBV3-1 (or the pseudogene TRBV3-2) and TRBJ2-7; 7 nucleotides align to TRBD2. Germline assignment: CDR1 LGHDT and CDR2 YNNKEL (reference sequence). The CDR3 spans 15 residues. J was trimmed by 2 bases and V by 1 base; bases with no gene match: 5. In DNA, the CDR3 is TGTGCCAGCAGCCAAGTAATCAGCGGGGCCTACGAGCAGTACTTC. This translates into CASSQVISGAYEQYF.

The CDR3 coding sequence is TGCAGCAAAGCGGGAGGGATATACAATGAGCAGTTCTTC. Protein product: CSKAGGIYNEQFF. The chain carries TRBV29-1 and TRBJ2-1; TRBD2 aligns across 10 bases. J lost 4 bases, V lost 8 bases, and 5 bases had no gene match. From germline, CDR1 is SQVTM and CDR2 ANQGSEA. This CDR3 is 13 amino acids long.

This clone occurred a few times. This rearrangement joins TRBV14 to TRBJ1-1, with 8 bases that match TRBD1. The CDR3 sequence is 15 residues long. CDR1 and CDR2 from the germline V gene are SGHDN and FVKESK. J lost 0 bases, V lost 4 bases, and 4 bases had no gene match. The CDR3 coding sequence is TGTGCCAGCAGCCGACAGGGGCGTCTGAACACTGAAGCTTTCTTT. It codes for CASSRQGRLNTEAFF.

The CDR3 loop is CASSKASGRGEQFF. CDR3 nucleotide sequence: TGTGCCAGTAGTAAGGCTAGCGGGAGAGGCGAGCAGTTCTTC. This chain uses TRBV19 with TRBJ2-1, with 10 bases lining up with TRBD2. The CDR3 has 14 amino acids. Germline V gene lookup returns CDR1 LNHDA and CDR2 SQIVND (reference sequence). V lost 4 bases to trimming and J lost 10 bases; unmatched junction nucleotides: 7.

This clone was counted a single time. The chain has TRBV3-1 (or the pseudogene TRBV3-2) and TRBJ1-2, with D possibly matching TRBD1 (6 bases). The CDR3 runs 13 residues. Germline V gene sequence: CDR1 LGHDT, CDR2 YNNKEL (reference sequence). V shed 6 bases and J shed 5 bases, with 13 bases lying between them. This chain's CDR3 is CASRPTGVYGYTF. Here the CDR3 DNA reads TGTGCCAGCAGACCGACAGGAGTTTATGGCTACACCTTC.

The chain employs TRBV7-3 and TRBJ2-5; TRBD1 agrees at 7 bases. CDR3 length: 14 amino acids. CDR1 is SGHTA and CDR2 is FQGTGA in the germline V gene. The ends lost 5 bases at V and 4 bases at J; junction bases unmatched: 7. Here the CDR3 reads CASSQTGLGETQYF. The CDR3 DNA is TGTGCCAGCAGCCAGACAGGGCTTGGAGAGACCCAGTACTTC.

This sequence joins TRBV3-1 (or the pseudogene TRBV3-2) and TRBJ1-3; tentatively, D is TRBD1 (5 bases). CDR3 size: 13 residues. Trimming removed 1 base at V and 8 bases at J, with 9 bases between. Per the germline V gene, CDR1 is LGHDT and CDR2 is YNNKEL (reference sequence). The CDR3 nucleotides are TGTGCCAGCAGCCAAGTTGTCAGGGACACCATATATTTT. It translates to CASSQVVRDTIYF.

The V and J genes are TRBV7-9 and TRBJ1-2, with 9 bases fitting TRBD1. Germline V gene data show CDR1 as SEHNR and CDR2 as FQNEAQ (reference sequence). CDR3 length: 15 amino acids. V gave up 2 bases and J gave up 7 bases; unmatched junction bases: 8. The CDR3 region has the DNA TGTGCCAGCAGCTTACAGCAGGACAGGGGACCTGGCTACACCTTC. Its translation: CASSLQQDRGPGYTF.

This clone was found a few times. This sequence joins TRBV18 and TRBJ1-3, with 8 bases that match TRBD1. The V gene's germline CDR1 is KGHSH and CDR2 LQKENI. V was clipped by 7 bases and J by 6 bases; unmatched bases: 8. This CDR3 region has 14 residues. CDR3 sequence: CASYSGTGKNTIYF. In DNA form, the CDR3 reads TGTGCCAGCTACTCCGGGACAGGAAAAAACACCATATATTTT.

Regarding this clone: At the DNA level, this CDR3 is encoded by other sequences in the same sample as well. This rearrangement joins TRBV4-2 to TRBJ1-5; TRBD1 aligns across 7 bases. The CDR3 loop spans 14 amino acids. Looked up from germline, CDR1 is LGHNA and CDR2 is YNFKEQ. V lost 1 base and J lost 4; bases outside the gene matches: 1. The CDR3 is CASSQGQGNQPQHF. The DNA for the CDR3 is TGTGCCAGCAGCCAAGGACAGGGTAATCAGCCCCAGCATTTT.

This chain uses TRBV30 with TRBJ2-5; a possible D gene is TRBD2 (6 bases). The CDR3 loop spans 13 amino acids. V dropped 3 bases and J dropped 3 bases, with 11 bases sitting between them. The germline gives CDR1 GTSNPN, CDR2 SVGIG (reference sequence). The CDR3 loop is CAWSGRSKETQYF. The DNA for the CDR3 is TGTGCCTGGAGCGGGAGATCCAAAGAGACCCAGTACTTC.

The chain uses TRBV6-1 and TRBJ1-6; 7 bases are shared with TRBD1. Germline CDR1 MNHNS, CDR2 SASEGT. Unmatched junction bases numbered 3, after V lost 1 base and J lost 6 bases. This CDR3 is 15 amino acids long. CDR3 protein: CASSEVGQVNSPLHF. CDR3 sequence (DNA): TGTGCCAGCAGTGAAGTTGGACAGGTTAATTCACCCCTCCACTTT.

J is TRBJ2-3 and V is TRBV12-3 or TRBV12-4; D is possibly TRBD2 (6 bases). V dropped 6 bases and J dropped 10 bases, with 11 bases sitting between them. The CDR3 contains 11 residues. The CDR3 region is CASSPGGAQYF. Here the CDR3 DNA reads TGTGCCAGCAGCCCGGGCGGGGCGCAGTATTTT.

J is TRBJ2-1 and V is TRBV5-1, with 9 bases matching TRBD1. Trimming took 5 bases from V and 7 from J; bases not matched to a gene: 10. Germline V lookup: CDR1 SGHRS, CDR2 YFSETQ. CDR3 length equals 15 residues. The CDR3 spells CASRVDRGVGNEQFF. CDR3 bases: TGCGCCAGCAGAGTGGACAGGGGAGTCGGGAATGAGCAGTTCTTC.

This clone was counted once. The rearrangement links TRBV7-9 to TRBJ1-1; a possible D gene is TRBD1 (5 bases). V gave up 5 bases and J gave up 8 bases, with 12 bases separating them. The CDR3 loop spans 12 amino acids. Germline values: CDR1 SEHNR, CDR2 FQNEAQ (reference sequence). The CDR3 spells CASSPWGDEAFF. For the CDR3, the DNA is TGTGCCAGCAGCCCGTGGGGGGACGAAGCTTTCTTT.

The V and J genes are TRBV27 and TRBJ2-7, with a weak D call TRBD1 (6 bases). CDR1 is MNHEY and CDR2 is SMNVEV in the germline V gene (reference sequence). The CDR3 runs to 15 residues. Deletions cut 9 bases from V and 2 bases from J, with 20 bases between. This CDR3 reads CASLLRAGDTYEQYF. CDR3 bases: TGTGCCAGTCTCCTCCGGGCAGGGGATACCTACGAGCAGTACTTC.

The V gene is TRBV15, the J gene TRBJ1-4; D is possibly TRBD1 (5 bases). CDR3 size: 15 residues. V lost 1 base, J lost 7 bases, and 13 bases lay in between. The germline V gene encodes CDR1 LNHNV and CDR2 YYDKDF (reference sequence). This chain's CDR3 is CATSRGGGDGEKLFF. CDR3 in DNA: TGTGCCACCAGCAGAGGGGGAGGGGACGGTGAAAAACTGTTTTTT.